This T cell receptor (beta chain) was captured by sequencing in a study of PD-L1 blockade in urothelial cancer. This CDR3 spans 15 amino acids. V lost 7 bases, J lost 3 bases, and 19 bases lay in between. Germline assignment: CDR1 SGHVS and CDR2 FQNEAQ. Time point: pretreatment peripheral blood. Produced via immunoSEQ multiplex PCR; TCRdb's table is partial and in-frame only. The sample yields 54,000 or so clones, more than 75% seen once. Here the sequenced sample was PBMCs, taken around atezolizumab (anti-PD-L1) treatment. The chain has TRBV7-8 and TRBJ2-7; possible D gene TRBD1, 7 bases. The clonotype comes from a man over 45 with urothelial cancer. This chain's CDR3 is CASTTSGGGNYEQYF. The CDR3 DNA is TGTGCCAGCACCACCTCTGGAGGGGGCAACTACGAGCAGTACTTC.